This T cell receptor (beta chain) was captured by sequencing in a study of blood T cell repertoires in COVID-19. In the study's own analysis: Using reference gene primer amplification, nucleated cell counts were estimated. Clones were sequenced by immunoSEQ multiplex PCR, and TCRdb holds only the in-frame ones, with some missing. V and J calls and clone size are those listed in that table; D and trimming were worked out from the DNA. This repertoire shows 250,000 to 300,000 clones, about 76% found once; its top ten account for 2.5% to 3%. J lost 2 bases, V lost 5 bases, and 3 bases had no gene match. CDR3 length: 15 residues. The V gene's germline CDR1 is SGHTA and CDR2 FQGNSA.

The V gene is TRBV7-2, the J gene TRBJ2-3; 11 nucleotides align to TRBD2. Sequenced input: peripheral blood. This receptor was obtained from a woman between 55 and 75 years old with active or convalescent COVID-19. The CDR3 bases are TGTGCCAGCAGCGTGGGACTAGCGGCCACAGATACGCAGTATTTT. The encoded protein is CASSVGLAATDTQYF.